This is a list of T cell receptor beta chains from one sample in a study of CD8 T cells in ankylosing spondylitis. MiXCR, applied by TCRdb to the 5' RACE reads, yields one record per CDR3 protein. This sample yields some 400,000 distinct CDR3 sequences, of which approximately 20% are seen a single time; roughly a sixth belongs to the top ten. Sequencing input: blood, either unsorted or a sorted T cell fraction (not recorded which). The receptors here all came from a male donor with ankylosing spondylitis. CDR3s include the opening cysteine and the closing phenylalanine or tryptophan. The D gene is left open where the match is weak. Size tells how often a clone was seen (once, few, many) or the class of an expanded clone, and some rows leave it out.

TRBV29-1	few	TRBD2	TRBJ2-3	16	TGCAGCGTTGAAGGGGGAACTAGCGGGATGGGAGATACGCAGTATTTT	CSVEGGTSGMGDTQYF
TRBV20-1	few	TRBD2	TRBJ2-3	14	TGCAGTGCTGGGACTAGCGGGCCCACAGATACGCAGTATTTT	CSAGTSGPTDTQYF
TRBV10-3	NA	TRBD2	TRBJ2-7	14	TGTGCCATCAGGGTAGCGGGAGACCTATACGAGCAGTACTTC	CAIRVAGDLYEQYF
TRBV6-5	NA	NA	TRBJ2-3	12	TGTGCCAGCAGTTCCGCGGAGGATACGCAGTATTTT	CASSSAEDTQYF
TRBV5-1	few	TRBD1	TRBJ2-5	17	TGCGCCAGCAGCCCAGATCCCATGACAGGGGGATATGAGACCCAGTACTTC	CASSPDPMTGGYETQYF
TRBV20-1	NA	NA	TRBJ1-5	14	TGCAGTGCTGCTAACAGGGTCCTCTCTCAGCCCCAGCATTTT	CSAANRVLSQPQHF
TRBV7-2	NA	TRBD2	TRBJ2-3	17	TGTGCCAGCAGCTTAGGGGGACTAGCGGGAGGGGCAGATACGCAGTATTTT	CASSLGGLAGGADTQYF
TRBV7-2	few	NA	TRBJ1-4	13	TGTGCCAGCAGCCGTGGAGGGAATGAAAAACTGTTTTTT	CASSRGGNEKLFF
TRBV3-1	NA	NA	TRBJ2-5	12	TGTGCCAGCAGCCAGGGCTATGAGACCCAGTACTTC	CASSQGYETQYF
TRBV6-5	NA	NA	TRBJ2-2	16	TGTGCCAGCAGTTCGCAATCCCAGGGTATAGCCGGGGAGCTGTTTTTT	CASSSQSQGIAGELFF
TRBV5-1	few	NA	TRBJ1-1	18	TGCGCCAGCAGCTTGGGAAATTGGGGTCTTGGGGGTTGGACTGAAGCTTTCTTT	CASSLGNWGLGGWTEAFF
TRBV7-2	few	NA	TRBJ2-1	13	TGTGCCAGCAGCCTCCAGTGGGGCGCTGAGCAGTTCTTC	CASSLQWGAEQFF
TRBV7-9	NA	NA	TRBJ2-7	12	TGTGCCAGCAGCTTTAACAATCACCAGCAGTACTTC	CASSFNNHQQYF
TRBV12-3/TRBV12-4	few	NA	TRBJ1-3	11	TGTGCCAGCAGTCTGCGGTACACCATATATTTT	CASSLRYTIYF
TRBV5-1	many	NA	TRBJ2-7	14	TGCGCCAGCAGCTTGGACATAATATCCTACGAGCAGTACTTC	CASSLDIISYEQYF
TRBV7-2	many	TRBD1	TRBJ2-3	15	TGTGCCAGCAGCTTATGGGGACAGGATGCAGATACGCAGTATTTT	CASSLWGQDADTQYF
TRBV20-1	few	TRBD1	TRBJ1-3	13	TGCAGTGCTACGACAGGGAGGCAGAACACCATATATTTT	CSATTGRQNTIYF
TRBV6-2/TRBV6-3	many	NA	TRBJ2-7	13	TGTGCCAGCAGTTACACCCTTTTCTACGAGCAGTACTTC	CASSYTLFYEQYF
TRBV19	few	NA	TRBJ1-5	15	TGTGCCAGCCAAGCCGGGACACATGGAGGATTGCCCCAGCATTTT	CASQAGTHGGLPQHF
TRBV4-1	few	TRBD1	TRBJ1-2	15	TGCGCCAGCAGCCAAGAGACAGGGTCTAGCTATGGCTACACCTTC	CASSQETGSSYGYTF
TRBV7-3	NA	NA	TRBJ2-7	14	TGTGCCAGCAGTTCCGTAGGGAAAGAGGGCGAGCAGTACTTC	CASSSVGKEGEQYF
TRBV5-1	NA	TRBD1	TRBJ1-1	14	TGCGCCAGCAGCTTCACAGGGGACAACACTGAAGCTTTCTTT	CASSFTGDNTEAFF
TRBV5-1	NA	NA	TRBJ1-4	14	TGCGCCAGCAGCCGAGGGGTCACTAATGAAAAACTGTTTTTT	CASSRGVTNEKLFF
TRBV5-1	few	TRBD1	TRBJ1-1	14	TGCGCCAGCAGCTTAGGGACAGGAGGTACTGAAGCTTTCTTT	CASSLGTGGTEAFF
TRBV20-1	once	TRBD2	TRBJ2-1	14	TGCAGTGCTTCAACCGGACTAGCGGGAGATGAGCAGTTCTTC	CSASTGLAGDEQFF
TRBV4-2	NA	NA	TRBJ2-3	19	TGTGCCAGCAGCCAAGATTTAGGTGGGAGCGGCGAATCAGGAGATACGCAGTATTTT	CASSQDLGGSGESGDTQYF
TRBV3-1	few	NA	TRBJ2-1	18	TGTGCCAGCAGCCGAGCTTCCAAGCGGGTTTACTCCTACAATGAGCAGTTCTTC	CASSRASKRVYSYNEQFF
TRBV12-3/TRBV12-4	few	NA	TRBJ1-5	14	TGTGCCAGCAGTTTAACGGGACAAGCCCAGCCCCAGCATTTT	CASSLTGQAQPQHF
TRBV6-5	few	NA	TRBJ1-4	15	TGTGCCAGCAGTTACAGGAGGGTGGGAGATGAAAAACTGTTTTTT	CASSYRRVGDEKLFF
TRBV2	NA	NA	TRBJ1-1	12	TGTGCTTTCCGGTTGGGGAAAGAAGAAGCTTTCTTT	CAFRLGKEEAFF
TRBV5-1	NA	NA	TRBJ2-2	15	TGCGCCAGCAGCCCCCGGGACCTGGCCACCGGGGAGCTGTTTTTT	CASSPRDLATGELFF
TRBV29-1	NA	NA	TRBJ2-1	14	TGCAGCGGGGGTCTGGGGGAGAAAAACAATGAGCAGTTCTTC	CSGGLGEKNNEQFF
TRBV5-1	NA	NA	TRBJ2-7	16	TGCGCCAGCTCCGCCCGGGAGTTAGCGGTCTCCTACGAGCAGTACTTC	CASSARELAVSYEQYF
TRBV10-3	few	NA	TRBJ2-3	13	TGTGCCATCAGTGGGGGACGCACAGATACGCAGTATTTT	CAISGGRTDTQYF
TRBV20-1	NA	NA	TRBJ1-1	15	TGCAGTGCTAGAGATCGAAGAAGGGGGAGAACTGAAGCTTTCTTT	CSARDRRRGRTEAFF
TRBV27	NA	NA	TRBJ2-3	19	TGTGCCAGCAGACTTATCGCCATTACAGGGCCTTCTAGCACAGATACGCAGTATTTT	CASRLIAITGPSSTDTQYF
TRBV12-3/TRBV12-4	few	NA	TRBJ2-1	14	TGTGCCAGCAGTTTAATGTCTCGTGGGAATGAGCAGTTCTTC	CASSLMSRGNEQFF
TRBV7-2	many	NA	TRBJ2-1	15	TGTGCCAGCAGCTTGGGGAGTGGTAGGTACAATGAGCAGTTCTTC	CASSLGSGRYNEQFF
TRBV4-1	NA	TRBD2	TRBJ2-3	18	TGCGCCAGCAGCCAAGATTGGAGCGGGGGGACTTCCGCAGATACGCAGTATTTT	CASSQDWSGGTSADTQYF
TRBV29-1	NA	NA	TRBJ2-1	13	TGCAGCGTTGAAGAGGGGGGAGTCAATGAGCAGTTCTTC	CSVEEGGVNEQFF
TRBV5-1	NA	TRBD1	TRBJ1-1	15	TGCGCCAGCAGCGGGACAGGGGCCCGGAGCACTGAAGCTTTCTTT	CASSGTGARSTEAFF
TRBV6-1	few	TRBD1	TRBJ2-3	15	TGTGCCAGCAAAAGGACAGGTGGGGAACCCTATACGCAGTATTTT	CASKRTGGEPYTQYF
TRBV2	few	NA	TRBJ2-1	14	TGTGCCACCGAGAGGGCAGGTTCCTACAATGAGCAGTTCTTC	CATERAGSYNEQFF
TRBV10-3	many	TRBD2	TRBJ2-3	18	TGTGCCATCAGTGTGGATTGGGGCAGCGGGAGGGCCCCAGATACGCAGTATTTT	CAISVDWGSGRAPDTQYF
TRBV20-1	few	NA	TRBJ2-1	15	TGCAGTGCCTTATCCCCACTAGTGTATCTCAATGAGCAGTTCTTC	CSALSPLVYLNEQFF
TRBV6-2/TRBV6-3	NA	NA	TRBJ2-1	15	TGTGCCAGCAGTTACTCGGCAGGGTCCTACAATGAGCAGTTCTTC	CASSYSAGSYNEQFF
TRBV5-1	few	NA	TRBJ2-7	15	TGCGCCAGCAGCTTCCAAGGACACCCGTCCTACGAGCAGTACTTC	CASSFQGHPSYEQYF
TRBV12-3/TRBV12-4	NA	NA	TRBJ2-1	14	TGTGCCAGCACCCCGGGTAGATCGGGCAATGAGCAGTTCTTC	CASTPGRSGNEQFF
TRBV12-3/TRBV12-4	few	TRBD2	TRBJ2-5	13	TGTGCCAGCAGGCCGGGACTAGCAGAGACCCAGTACTTC	CASRPGLAETQYF
TRBV3-1	few	NA	TRBJ1-1	14	TGTGCCAGCAGCCGGGGGGCTATGAACACTGAAGCTTTCTTT	CASSRGAMNTEAFF
TRBV20-1	few	NA	TRBJ2-7	12	TGCAGTGCTACACAACAGGGATGGGAGCAGTACTTC	CSATQQGWEQYF
TRBV7-9	many	TRBD2	TRBJ2-7	15	TGTGCCAGCAGCTTAGGGACTAGCGGGACGTACGAGCAGTACTTC	CASSLGTSGTYEQYF